The entry below describes one T cell receptor beta chain. Using 10%, 30% or 50% RNA, naive CD8 libraries were derived from approximately 20,000 to 980,000 sorted cells. In the sort, naive CD8 T cells were defined as CD8+CD4-CCR7+CD45RA+. Listed TCR primers and previously described methods were used for bulk TCR libraries. TCRdb called the PCR reads again in MiXCR, with one record for every CDR3 protein. The sample shows about 320,000 distinct CDR3 sequences, under 25% of them seen only once. This entry comes from a study of molecular identifiers for immune sequencing clone quantification. Looked up from germline, CDR1 is LGHDT and CDR2 is YNNKEL (reference sequence). V was clipped by 0 bases and J by 0 bases, with 6 bases between them. The CDR3 totals 15 residues.

This clonotype originated in a human donor in good health. Some libraries in this study had Jurkat cell RNA spiked in. The chain links TRBV3-1 to TRBJ1-5, with unresolved D. What was sequenced was naive CD8+ T cells from blood, with Jurkat cell RNA spiked in. Subset: FACS-sorted CD8+CD4-CCR7+CD45RA+ naive T cells. The CDR3 loop is CASSQDGYSNQPQHF. In nucleotides, the CDR3 is TGTGCCAGCAGCCAAGATGGGTATAGCAATCAGCCCCAGCATTTT.